The 25 T cell receptor beta chains below were found in one sample sequenced in a study of glioma-infiltrating T cells. Using RNA template, CDR3s of TCR alpha and beta were amplified with iRepertoire arm-PCR. TCRdb recomputed calls from the multiplex PCR reads with MiXCR, one row per CDR3 protein. The sample has around 97,000 distinct CDR3 sequences, approximately 28% seen once. Source material: glioma tissue, nonneoplastic brain tissue, or PBMCs (not recorded which). The origin of the receptors is a human donor with low-grade glioma or glioblastoma, undergoing nonglioma brain surgery, or in good health (not recorded which).

This clonotype was observed at least ten times. The gene calls are TRBV6-1 and TRBJ1-1, with no clear D. The CDR3 totals 14 residues. With 2 bases removed from V and 11 bases from J, the gap between germline ends came to 18 bases. The germline CDR1 and CDR2 sequences are MNHNS and SASEGT. The CDR3 region has the DNA TGTGCCAGCAGTGAATTGTTCCGGGGAGTTGGGGCTTTCTTT. This codes for CASSELFRGVGAFF.

This clonotype was observed many times. The rearrangement uses TRBV20-1 and TRBJ1-1, with D hard to call. The germline gives CDR1 DFQATT, CDR2 SNEGSKA (reference sequence). The CDR3 contains 16 residues. Trimming cost V 8 bases and J 6 bases, with 28 bases left between them. CDR3 region: CSSSPLSSRGEAEAFF. CDR3 DNA: TGCAGTTCATCCCCCCTGAGCTCCCGGGGAGAAGCTGAAGCTTTCTTT.

There are many counts of this clonotype. Here the CDR3 DNA reads TGTGCCAGCAGCTTAGGGCAGAGTGTTTCACCCCTCCACTTT. This encodes CASSLGQSVSPLHF. The chain uses TRBV7-3 and TRBJ1-6; D is undetermined. Trimming left V 2 bases short and J 9 bases short, with 11 bases between. The CDR3 length is 14 residues. Looked up from germline, CDR1 is SGHTA and CDR2 is FQGTGA.

A word on this clonotype: This may stem from a read error, because a much larger clone lies one nucleotide away. This chain uses TRBV20-1 with TRBJ2-3, with 9 bases matching TRBD2. The CDR3 loop spans 16 amino acids. V lost 3 bases and J lost 7; bases outside the gene matches: 14. Looked up from germline, CDR1 is DFQATT and CDR2 is SNEGSKA (reference sequence). The CDR3 sequence is CSARIYAAGGPNTQYF. CDR3 bases: TGCAGTGCTAGGATCTACGCCGCGGGGGGGCCGAATACGCAGTATTTT.

Concerning this clonotype: This may come from a read error, since a much larger clone is one base off. The chain employs TRBV7-2 and TRBJ1-1, with D maybe TRBD1 (5 bases). The CDR3 runs to 15 residues. Germline CDR1 and CDR2: SGHTA and FQGNSA. CDR3 sequence: CASSLARQINTEALF. Written as DNA, the CDR3 is TGTGCCAGCAGCTTAGCAAGACAGATCAACACTGAAGCTCTCTTT.

The chain recombines TRBV29-1 with TRBJ2-5; 7 bases are a match to TRBD2. CDR1 SQVTM and CDR2 ANQGSEA come from the germline V gene. Trimming removed 3 bases from V and 0 bases from J; junction bases left unmatched: 1. The CDR3 loop spans 13 amino acids. CDR3 DNA sequence: TGCAGCGTTGACGGGAGGTACCAAGAGACCCAGTACTTC. Translation: CSVDGRYQETQYF.

The chain combines TRBV9 with TRBJ2-5; D might be TRBD2 (6 bases). In germline, CDR1 is SGDLS, CDR2 YYNGEE. The CDR3 extends over 15 amino acids. The ends were cut back, 0 bases at V and 5 bases at J, with 14 bases in the middle. CDR3 loop: CASSVARGPYETQYF. Here the CDR3 DNA reads TGTGCCAGCAGCGTAGCGCGGGGCCCTTACGAGACCCAGTACTTC. Filled out from reference TRBV9 and TRBJ2-5, the complete variable domain reads DSGVTQTPKHLITATGQRVTLRCSPRSGDLSVYWYQQSLDQGLQFLIQYYNGEERAKGNILERFSAQQFPDLHSELNLSSLELGDSALYFCASSVARGPYETQYFGPGTRLLVL.

This clonotype was observed at least ten times. The chain has TRBV6-1 and TRBJ2-1, with D hard to call. With 2 bases removed from V and 7 bases from J, the gap between germline ends came to 9 bases. The germline CDR1 and CDR2 sequences are MNHNS and SASEGT. CDR3 length: 13 amino acids. The CDR3 protein is CASSEQSLNEQFF. The CDR3 nucleotides are TGTGCCAGCAGTGAACAGTCCCTTAATGAGCAGTTCTTC.

The CDR3 nucleotides read TGTGCCAGCAGCTCCCACTTCGGGGGGTTCACAGATACGCAGTATTTT. Translating it yields CASSSHFGGFTDTQYF. The chain employs TRBV7-2 and TRBJ2-3; 7 nucleotides agree with TRBD2. The CDR3 has 16 amino acids. Trimming at V came to 4 bases and at J to 2 bases, leaving 9 bases not matched to a gene. Germline V gene sequence: CDR1 SGHTA, CDR2 FQGNSA.

As regards this clonotype: A read error is possible here, since a much larger clone lies one base away. The rearrangement joins TRBV20-1 to TRBJ2-1; D is undetermined. The CDR3 loop spans 15 amino acids. Germline V gene lookup returns CDR1 DFQATT and CDR2 SNEGSKA (reference sequence). Here the CDR3 DNA reads TGCAGTGCTGGAGATCATGAAGGCAGGTGGAATGAGCAGTTCTTC. As protein: CSAGDHEGRWNEQFF.

With respect to this clonotype: Since no conserved phenylalanine or tryptophan closes the CDR3, a read error is the likely cause. This chain joins TRBV7-9 and TRBJ2-5; D remains unclear. CDR3 length: 13 amino acids. Trimming removed 8 bases from V and 1 base from J, with 11 bases in between. Germline CDR1 SEHNR, CDR2 FQNEAQ (reference sequence). The CDR3 nucleotides read TGTGCCAGCGCCTGGACGAGCCAAGAGACCCAGTACCTC. The encoded protein is CASAWTSQETQYL.

The V call is TRBV12-3 or TRBV12-4, the J call TRBJ1-6, with TRBD1 identical over 7 bases. V trimming: 5 bases; J trimming: 9 bases; junction bases outside the gene matches: 4. The CDR3 runs to 13 residues. CDR3 bases: TGTGCCAGCAGTGGCACAGGGGTTTCACCCCTCCACTTT. Translated: CASSGTGVSPLHF.

Details on this clonotype: A much larger clone is a single base away; this may be a read error. The chain uses TRBV7-2 and TRBJ2-1; the D is unclear. V dropped 6 bases and J dropped 8 bases, with 17 bases sitting between them. Germline CDR1 reads SGHTA; CDR2 reads FQGNSA. There are 14 residues in the CDR3. CDR3 sequence: CASRSSPGDDEQFF. Here the CDR3 DNA reads TGTGCCAGCAGGTCCTCCCCCGGAGATGATGAGCAGTTCTTC.

Note on this clonotype: Given a much more abundant clone one base away, this may be a read error. The rearrangement joins TRBV7-2 to TRBJ2-2; D gene ambiguous. CDR3 length: 14 residues. In germline, CDR1 is SGHTA, CDR2 FQGNSA. The V gene lost 0 bases and the J gene lost 2 bases, with 4 bases spanning the gap. CDR3 DNA sequence: TGTGCCAGCAGCTTAGCTCGAAACACCGGGGAGCTGTTTTTT. Encoded protein: CASSLARNTGELFF.

A remark on this clonotype: This sequence may be a read error, since a much larger clone differs from it by one base. The missing conserved phenylalanine or tryptophan at the end of this CDR3 makes a read error likely. The chain carries TRBV18 and TRBJ2-3; D is tentatively TRBD1 or TRBD2 (5 bases each). This CDR3 region has 16 residues. Germline V gene data show CDR1 as KGHSH and CDR2 as LQKENI. Trimming pared 6 bases from V and 2 bases from J, leaving 18 bases between. CDR3 sequence (DNA): TGTGCCAGCTCGGGGGAAGAGGGGCAGACCACAGATACGCAGTATTCT. This encodes CASSGEEGQTTDTQYS.

In the case of this clonotype: As the CDR3 is not closed by the conserved phenylalanine or tryptophan, this likely results from a read error. The chain recombines TRBV7-2 with TRBJ1-1; maybe TRBD1 (5 bases). Per germline, CDR1 SGHTA and CDR2 FQGNSA. The CDR3 consists of 13 residues. V lost 4 bases and J 8 bases, leaving 14 bases between the germline ends. For the CDR3, the DNA is TGTGCCAGCAGCTCAAGACAGACCACCGAAGCTTTCCTT. Protein sequence: CASSSRQTTEAFL.

About this clonotype: One end of the junction varies from germline; a read error may be responsible. This sequence joins TRBV3-1 and TRBJ2-5; D ambiguous. Germline loops: CDR1 LGHDT, CDR2 YNNKEL (reference sequence). CDR3 length: 17 residues. This CDR3 reads CASSQDTDLLLKETHYF. CDR3 bases: TGCGCCAGCAGCCAAGATACAGATTTACTGCTGAAAGAGACCCATTACTTC.

Points on this clonotype: The germline gene is not matched at one end of the junction; a read error may be the cause. This chain joins TRBV2 and TRBJ2-5; TRBD2 matches 10 bases. CDR1 is SNHLY, CDR2 FYNNEI, per germline. CDR3 length equals 15 residues. The CDR3 is CASSLQRGGQGTQYF. Written as DNA, the CDR3 is TGTGCCAGCAGCCTCCAGCGGGGGGGACAAGGGACCCAGTACTTC.

This clonotype appeared many times. The rearrangement uses TRBV7-9 and TRBJ2-3; TRBD2 matches 9 bases. The CDR3 spans 16 residues. Germline CDR1 reads SEHNR; CDR2 reads FQNEAQ (reference sequence). Losses at the gene ends were 5 bases for V and 3 bases for J; bases not matched to a gene: 9. CDR3 protein: CASSAPLAGETDTQYF. The DNA for the CDR3 is TGTGCCAGCAGCGCCCCACTAGCGGGCGAGACAGATACGCAGTATTTT.

This clonotype occurred many times. The chain combines TRBV7-2 with TRBJ1-6; D may be TRBD1 (5 bases). Germline values: CDR1 SGHTA, CDR2 FQGNSA. The ends were cut back, 6 bases at V and 12 bases at J, with 21 bases in the middle. This CDR3 has 15 residues. The CDR3 sequence: CASRPGGGTGRPLHF. CDR3 DNA sequence: TGTGCCAGCAGGCCGGGTGGAGGGACGGGACGACCCCTCCACTTT.

The genes are TRBV7-2 and TRBJ2-3; TRBD2 matches 15 bases. Per germline, CDR1 SGHTA and CDR2 FQGNSA. The J segment lost 5 bases and the V segment lost 1 base, leaving 13 bases of the junction unmatched. This CDR3 region has 20 residues. As DNA, the CDR3 is TGTGCCAGCAGCTTAGTGGGGTTGGGGACTAGCGGGGGGCCGCAAGATACGCAGTATTTT. The encoded protein is CASSLVGLGTSGGPQDTQYF.

This clonotype was counted many times. The chain recombines TRBV7-8 with TRBJ2-7, with 7 bases lining up with TRBD1. The CDR3 has 15 amino acids. V dropped 1 base and J dropped 7; count of bases not matched to a gene: 10. The germline V gene encodes CDR1 SGHVS and CDR2 FQNEAQ. In DNA, the CDR3 is TGTGCCAGCAGCTTAGTCAGTGACAGGGCGAGGGAGCAGTACTTC. Protein product: CASSLVSDRAREQYF.

This clonotype was observed a single time. The chain recombines TRBV30 with TRBJ1-5; tentatively, D is TRBD1 (6 bases). V was cut by 4 bases and J by 3 bases, with 13 bases left in between. CDR3 length equals 14 residues. CDR1 GTSNPN and CDR2 SVGIG come from the germline V gene (reference sequence). CDR3 bases: TGTGCCTGGAACTCACAGGGTACCAATCAGCCCCAGCATTTT. Its protein product is CAWNSQGTNQPQHF. Full variable domain (remainder filled in from reference TRBV30 and TRBJ1-5): SQTIHQWPATLVQPVGSPLSLECTVEGTSNPNLYWYRQAAGRGLQLLFYSVGIGQISSEVPQNLSASRPQDRQFILSSKKLLLSDSGFYLCAWNSQGTNQPQHFGDGTRLSIL.

J is TRBJ2-5 and V is TRBV29-1; the D gene is possibly TRBD1 (5 bases). The CDR3 length is 12 residues. From germline, CDR1 is SQVTM and CDR2 ANQGSEA. V was clipped by 3 bases and J by 5 bases, with 10 bases between them. CDR3 sequence: CSVDRAGETQYF. The DNA for the CDR3 is TGCAGCGTTGACAGGGCTGGGGAGACCCAGTACTTC.

As regards this clonotype: A clone one base away is much larger, so this may be a read error. V gene TRBV2 combines with J gene TRBJ2-7; D might be TRBD2 (6 bases). Between the trimmed V and J ends, which lost 7 bases and 2 bases, there was a span of 12 bases. CDR1 and CDR2 from the germline V gene are SNHLY and FYNNEI. The CDR3 is 13 amino acids. The CDR3 bases are TGTGCCAGCAATATTGAGCGGGCCTACGAGCAGTACTTC. Protein: CASNIERAYEQYF.